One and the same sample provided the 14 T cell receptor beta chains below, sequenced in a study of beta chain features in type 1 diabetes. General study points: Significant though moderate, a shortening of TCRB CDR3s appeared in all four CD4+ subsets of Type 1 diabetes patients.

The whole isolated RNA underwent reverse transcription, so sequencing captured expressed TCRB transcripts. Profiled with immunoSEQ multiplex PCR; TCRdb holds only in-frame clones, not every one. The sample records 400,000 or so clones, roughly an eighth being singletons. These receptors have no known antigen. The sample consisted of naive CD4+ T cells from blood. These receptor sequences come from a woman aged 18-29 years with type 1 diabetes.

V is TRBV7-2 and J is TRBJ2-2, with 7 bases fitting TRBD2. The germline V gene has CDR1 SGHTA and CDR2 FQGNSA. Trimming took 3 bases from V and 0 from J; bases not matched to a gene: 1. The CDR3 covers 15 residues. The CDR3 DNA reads TGTGCCAGCAGCTTCGGGACTACGAACACCGGGGAGCTGTTTTTT. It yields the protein CASSFGTTNTGELFF. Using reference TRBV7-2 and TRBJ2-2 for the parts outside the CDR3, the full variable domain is GAGVSQSPSNKVTEKGKDVELRCDPISGHTALYWYRQSLGQGLEFLIYFQGNSAPDKSGLPSDRFSAERTGGSVSTLTIQRTQQEDSAVYLCASSFGTTNTGELFFGEGSRLTVL.

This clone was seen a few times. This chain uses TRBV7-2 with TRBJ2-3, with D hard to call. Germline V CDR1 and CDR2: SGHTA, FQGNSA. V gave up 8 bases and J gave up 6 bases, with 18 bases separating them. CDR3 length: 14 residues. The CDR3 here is CASGGEVAVDTQYF. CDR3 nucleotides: TGTGCCAGCGGTGGTGAGGTAGCCGTTGATACGCAGTATTTT.

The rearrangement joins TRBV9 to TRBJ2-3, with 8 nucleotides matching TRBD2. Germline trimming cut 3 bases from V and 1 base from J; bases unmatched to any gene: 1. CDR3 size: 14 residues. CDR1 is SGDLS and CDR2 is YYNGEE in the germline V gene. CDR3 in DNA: TGTGCCAGCAGCGGGCGGGGGGGCACAGATACGCAGTATTTT. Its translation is CASSGRGGTDTQYF.

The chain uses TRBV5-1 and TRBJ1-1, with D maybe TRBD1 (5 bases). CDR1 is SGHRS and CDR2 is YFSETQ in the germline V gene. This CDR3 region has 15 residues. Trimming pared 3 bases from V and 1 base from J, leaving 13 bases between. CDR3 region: CASSYIPTGNTEAFF. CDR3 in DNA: TGCGCCAGCAGCTATATCCCTACAGGGAACACTGAAGCTTTCTTT.

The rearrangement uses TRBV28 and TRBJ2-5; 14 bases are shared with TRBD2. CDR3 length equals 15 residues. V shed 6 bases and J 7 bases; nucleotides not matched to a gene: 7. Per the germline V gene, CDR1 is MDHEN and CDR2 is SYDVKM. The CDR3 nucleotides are TGTGCCAGCAGAAGACCGGGACTAGCGGGGGCGACCCAGTACTTC. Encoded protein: CASRRPGLAGATQYF.

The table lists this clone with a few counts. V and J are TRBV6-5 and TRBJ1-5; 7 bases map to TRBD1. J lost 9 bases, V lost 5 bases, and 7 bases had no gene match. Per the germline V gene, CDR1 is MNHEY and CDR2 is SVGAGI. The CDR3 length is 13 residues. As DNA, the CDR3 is TGTGCCAGCAGTCTCACAGGGGACTCGCCCCAGCATTTT. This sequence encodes CASSLTGDSPQHF.

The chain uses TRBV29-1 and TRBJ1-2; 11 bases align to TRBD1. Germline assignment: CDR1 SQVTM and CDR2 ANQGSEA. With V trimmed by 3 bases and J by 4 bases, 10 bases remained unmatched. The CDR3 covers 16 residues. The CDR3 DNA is TGCAGCGTTGATAGGACAGGGGGCTTGATCGTCTATGGCTACACCTTC. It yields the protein CSVDRTGGLIVYGYTF.

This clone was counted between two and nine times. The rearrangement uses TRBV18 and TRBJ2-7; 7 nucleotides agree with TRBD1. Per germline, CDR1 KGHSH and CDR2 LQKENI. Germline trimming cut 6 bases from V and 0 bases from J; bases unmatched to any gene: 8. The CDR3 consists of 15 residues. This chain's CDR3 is CASSREQGSSYEQYF. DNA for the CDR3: TGTGCCAGCTCCCGAGAACAGGGGAGCTCCTACGAGCAGTACTTC.

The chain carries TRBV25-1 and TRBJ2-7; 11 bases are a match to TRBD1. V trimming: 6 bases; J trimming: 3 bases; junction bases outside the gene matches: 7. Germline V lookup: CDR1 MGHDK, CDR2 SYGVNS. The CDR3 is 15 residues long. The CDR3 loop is CASSLPGQGVYEQYF. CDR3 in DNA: TGTGCCAGCAGCCTACCGGGACAGGGGGTCTACGAGCAGTACTTC.

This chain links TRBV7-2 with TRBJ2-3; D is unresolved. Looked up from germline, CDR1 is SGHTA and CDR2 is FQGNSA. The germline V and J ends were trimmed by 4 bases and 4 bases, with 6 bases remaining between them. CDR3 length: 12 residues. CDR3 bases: TGTGCCAGCAGCTACTTCTCAGATACGCAGTATTTT. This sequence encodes CASSYFSDTQYF.

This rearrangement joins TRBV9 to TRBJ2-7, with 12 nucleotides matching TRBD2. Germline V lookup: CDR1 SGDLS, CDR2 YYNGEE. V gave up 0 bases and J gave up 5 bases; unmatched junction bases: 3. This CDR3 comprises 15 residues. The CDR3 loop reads CASSVGTSGVHEQYF. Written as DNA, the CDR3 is TGTGCCAGCAGCGTAGGGACTAGCGGGGTTCACGAGCAGTACTTC.

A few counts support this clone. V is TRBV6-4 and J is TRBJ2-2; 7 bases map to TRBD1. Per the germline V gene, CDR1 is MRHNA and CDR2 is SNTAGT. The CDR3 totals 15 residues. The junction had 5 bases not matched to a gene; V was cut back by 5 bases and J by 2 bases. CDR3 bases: TGTGCCAGCAGTAAGACAGGGATAAACACCGGGGAGCTGTTTTTT. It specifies CASSKTGINTGELFF.

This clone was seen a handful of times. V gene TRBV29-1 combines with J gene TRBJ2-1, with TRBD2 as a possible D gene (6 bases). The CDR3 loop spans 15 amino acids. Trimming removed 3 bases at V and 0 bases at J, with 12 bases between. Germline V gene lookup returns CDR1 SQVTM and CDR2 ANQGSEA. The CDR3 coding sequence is TGCAGCGTTGACCCGGGACTCAGCTCCTACAATGAGCAGTTCTTC. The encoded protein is CSVDPGLSSYNEQFF.

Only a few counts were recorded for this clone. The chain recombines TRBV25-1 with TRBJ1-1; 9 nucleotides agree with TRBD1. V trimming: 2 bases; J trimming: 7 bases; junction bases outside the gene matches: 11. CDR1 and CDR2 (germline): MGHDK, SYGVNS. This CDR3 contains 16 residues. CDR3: CASSEEGTGRLLEAFF. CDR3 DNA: TGTGCCAGCAGTGAAGAGGGGACAGGGCGCCTACTTGAAGCTTTCTTT.